This TCR beta chain comes out of a study of T-cell reconstitution after alpha-beta-depleted transplantation in children. The V end was cut by 4 bases, the J end by 6 bases, with 16 bases between. Germline values: CDR1 SGHVS, CDR2 FQNEAQ. CDR3 size: 14 residues. This clonotype was seen a few times. Construction of the TCRbeta library involved unique molecular identifiers. TCRdb ran MiXCR on the PCR reads and lists one entry per CDR3 protein. The sample carries about 540,000 distinct CDR3 sequences, about a sixth recorded once. This receptor was taken from a human donor who donated a stem cell graft to a child with acute lymphoblastic leukemia. The specimen was PBMCs from the stem cell graft donor, collected from the stem cell graft. The chain combines TRBV7-8 with TRBJ2-7, with D perhaps TRBD1 or TRBD2 (5 bases each). CDR3 loop: CASSSISGTGEQYF. The CDR3 DNA reads TGTGCCAGCAGCTCAATTTCCGGGACGGGCGAGCAGTACTTC. Using reference TRBV7-8 and TRBJ2-7 for the parts outside the CDR3, the full variable domain is GAGVSQSPRYKVAKRGQDVALRCDPISGHVSLFWYQQALGQGPEFLTYFQNEAQLDKSGLPSDRFFAERPEGSVSTLKIQRTQQEDSAVYLCASSSISGTGEQYFGPGTRLTVT.